The entry that follows covers one TCR beta chain sequence. What it binds is not known. This record comes from a study of cytomegalovirus exposure and HLA in healthy donors. Vbeta (60) and Jbeta (13) primers were used in the PCR. Method: immunoSEQ multiplex PCR; TCRdb's copy keeps in-frame clones and lacks some. This sample has under 120,000 clones, with around 60% found just once. This CDR3 is 15 amino acids long. CDR1 and CDR2 (germline): PRHDT, FYEKMQ (reference sequence). Trimming took 5 bases from V and 5 from J; bases not matched to a gene: 11. Study-level findings and limits: It emerged from a later analysis that several of the most significant clusters appeared to be linked to common viral pathogens.

This chain links TRBV13 with TRBJ2-5; TRBD2 aligns across 7 bases. Sequenced sample: PBMCs. This clonotype was sampled from a man aged 25-40 years in good health and CMV-seropositive. CDR3 amino acids: CASSRGWGGMETQYF. The CDR3 nucleotides are TGTGCCAGCAGCCGGGGTTGGGGGGGAATGGAGACCCAGTACTTC.